Here is one TCR beta chain with its context. This sample was taken from a study of OX40 agonist ivuxolimab in advanced cancers. Across the whole study: Ivuxolimab was administered intravenously to patients at 0.01 to 10 mg/kg every 2 weeks. Hepatocellular carcinoma, melanoma, renal cell or head and neck cancer was diagnosed in the dose-escalation patients.

Measured with immunoSEQ multiplex PCR; TCRdb has only the in-frame clones, and not every one. The sample lists tens of thousands of clones, 91% occurring once. Germline V gene sequence: CDR1 MDHEN, CDR2 SYDVKM. The CDR3 length is 14 residues. With V trimmed by 7 bases and J by 2 bases, 5 bases remained unmatched. The rearrangement links TRBV28 to TRBJ2-1; 7 positions match TRBD2. This sequence originates from an adult with an advanced solid tumor such as melanoma, head and neck, liver or kidney cancer. The sample in question was CD4+ or CD8+ T cells sorted from blood, obtained in a trial of the OX40 agonist ivuxolimab. The CDR3 loop reads CASKRLAAYNEQFF. DNA of the CDR3: TGTGCCAGCAAGAGGCTAGCGGCCTACAATGAGCAGTTCTTC.